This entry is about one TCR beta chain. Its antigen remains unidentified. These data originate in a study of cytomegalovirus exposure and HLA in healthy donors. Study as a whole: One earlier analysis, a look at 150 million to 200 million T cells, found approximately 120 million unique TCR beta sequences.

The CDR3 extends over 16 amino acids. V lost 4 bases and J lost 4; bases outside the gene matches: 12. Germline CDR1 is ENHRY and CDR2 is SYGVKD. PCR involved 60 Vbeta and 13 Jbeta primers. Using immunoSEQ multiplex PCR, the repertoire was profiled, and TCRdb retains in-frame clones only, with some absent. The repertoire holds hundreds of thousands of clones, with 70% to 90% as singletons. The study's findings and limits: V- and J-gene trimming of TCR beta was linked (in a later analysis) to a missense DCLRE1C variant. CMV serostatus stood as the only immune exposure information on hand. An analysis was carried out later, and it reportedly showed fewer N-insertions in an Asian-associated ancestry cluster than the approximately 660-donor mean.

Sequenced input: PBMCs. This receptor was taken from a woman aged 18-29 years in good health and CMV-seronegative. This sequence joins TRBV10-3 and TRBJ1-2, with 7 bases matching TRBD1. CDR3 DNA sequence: TGTGCCATCAGTGTCGAGGGGGCCTCCAGACGCTATGGCTACACCTTC. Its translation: CAISVEGASRRYGYTF.